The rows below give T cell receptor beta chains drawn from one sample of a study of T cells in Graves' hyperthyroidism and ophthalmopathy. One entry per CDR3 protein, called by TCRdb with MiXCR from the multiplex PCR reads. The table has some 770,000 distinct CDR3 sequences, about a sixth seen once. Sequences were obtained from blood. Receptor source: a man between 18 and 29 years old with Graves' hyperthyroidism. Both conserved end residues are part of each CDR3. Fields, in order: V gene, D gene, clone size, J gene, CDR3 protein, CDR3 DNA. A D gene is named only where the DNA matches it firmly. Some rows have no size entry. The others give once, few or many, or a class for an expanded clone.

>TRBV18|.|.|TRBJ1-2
CASSPPDRAEGYTF
TGTGCCAGCTCACCACCGGACCGGGCTGAGGGCTACACCTTC
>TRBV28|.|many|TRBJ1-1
CASSPEHYTEAFF
TGTGCCAGCAGTCCTGAACACTACACTGAAGCTTTCTTT
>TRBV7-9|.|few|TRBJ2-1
CASSSILLDYNEQFF
TGTGCCAGCAGCTCTATCTTACTAGACTACAATGAGCAGTTCTTC
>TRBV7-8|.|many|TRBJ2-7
CASSAPGLSPYEQYF
TGTGCCAGCAGCGCTCCGGGACTCTCTCCCTACGAGCAGTACTTC
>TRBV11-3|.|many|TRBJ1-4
CASSFQNEKLFF
TGTGCCAGCAGCTTTCAGAACGAAAAACTGTTTTTT
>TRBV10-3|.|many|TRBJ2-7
CAIATGTAYEQYF
TGTGCCATCGCAACAGGGACGGCGTACGAGCAGTACTTC
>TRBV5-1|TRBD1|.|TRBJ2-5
CASRRGPETQYF
TGCGCCAGCAGAAGGGGGCCGGAGACCCAGTACTTC
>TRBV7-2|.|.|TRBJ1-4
CASSRQVENEKLFF
TGTGCCAGCAGCAGACAGGTTGAGAATGAAAAACTGTTTTTT
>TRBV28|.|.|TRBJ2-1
CASSPFRVGGMYNEQFF
TGTGCCAGCAGCCCTTTTAGGGTGGGCGGGATGTACAATGAGCAGTTCTTC
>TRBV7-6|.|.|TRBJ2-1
CASSPRSAMNEQFF
TGTGCCAGCAGCCCTCGAAGCGCTATGAATGAGCAGTTCTTC
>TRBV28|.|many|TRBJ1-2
CASTELGPSRDYGYTF
TGTGCCAGCACCGAACTAGGCCCCTCTAGGGACTATGGCTACACCTTC
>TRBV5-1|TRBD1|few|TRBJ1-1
CASSFQEGANTEAFF
TGCGCCAGCAGCTTTCAGGAGGGGGCGAACACTGAAGCTTTCTTT
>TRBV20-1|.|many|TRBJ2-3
CSAREARRTDTQYF
TGCAGTGCTAGAGAGGCCAGACGCACAGATACGCAGTATTTT
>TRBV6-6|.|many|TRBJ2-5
CASSYSLEGWKETQYF
TGTGCCAGCAGTTACTCGTTGGAGGGATGGAAGGAGACCCAGTACTTC
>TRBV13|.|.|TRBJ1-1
CASSEGGDFGQAFF
TGTGCCAGCAGTGAAGGGGGGGACTTCGGACAAGCTTTCTTT
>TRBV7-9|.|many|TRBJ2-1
CASSHGGSGDNEQFF
TGTGCCAGCAGCCATGGGGGGTCCGGGGACAATGAGCAGTTCTTC
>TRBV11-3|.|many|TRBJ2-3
CASSEAFSTDTQYF
TGTGCCAGCAGCGAAGCGTTTAGCACAGATACGCAGTATTTT
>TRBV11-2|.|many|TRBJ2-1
CASSLDRGTNNEQFF
TGTGCCAGCAGCTTAGATAGGGGGACCAACAATGAGCAGTTCTTC
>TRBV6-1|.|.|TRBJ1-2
CASSDGQVYGYTF
TGTGCCAGCAGTGACGGGCAGGTATATGGCTACACCTTC
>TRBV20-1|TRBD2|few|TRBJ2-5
CSARERGSAAAQYF
TGCAGTGCTAGAGAGCGGGGGTCAGCGGCGGCCCAGTACTTC
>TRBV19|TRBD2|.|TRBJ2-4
CASSTGLAGGYIQYF
TGTGCCAGTAGTACGGGACTAGCGGGAGGATACATTCAGTACTTC